This TCR beta chain was profiled in a study of cytomegalovirus exposure and HLA in healthy donors. Study outcomes and limitations: The authors confirmed in vitro that a few CMV-associated chains were specific for CMV antigens. One variant, a missense change in DCLRE1C, was linked in a later analysis to TCR beta V- and J-gene trimming.

Vbeta (60) and Jbeta (13) primers were used in the PCR. Clones were sequenced by immunoSEQ multiplex PCR, and TCRdb holds only the in-frame ones, with some missing. The data contain 150,000 to 170,000 clones, around 80% of them singletons. With regard to this clone: Its specificity is not known.

The germline gives CDR1 MGHRA, CDR2 YSYEKL. Trimming left V 4 bases short and J 4 bases short, with 14 bases between. This CDR3 spans 14 amino acids. Sequencing used PBMCs. This chain connects TRBV4-1 to TRBJ2-7; D gene ambiguous. The source of this sequence is a young man in good health and CMV-seropositive. The CDR3 nucleotides read TGCGCCAGCAGCCCTCAACCTATGACATACGAGCAGTACTTC. It specifies CASSPQPMTYEQYF.